What follows describes a single TCR beta chain. BIOMED2 TRB-A/B primer pools were used in multiplex TRB PCR. TCRdb re-called the multiplex PCR reads through MiXCR, storing one row per CDR3 protein. Among over 7,000 distinct CDR3 sequences listed, more than 20% were seen once. Each TRB amplification used roughly 220-550 ng of genomic DNA from blood. The sample comes from a study of T and B cells in COVID-19 patients. This clonotype was sampled from a human donor who had recovered from COVID-19. The sample consisted of blood.

CDR3 bases: TGCAGTGCTAGGCCGGATACGGAGAACTATGGCTACACCTTC. Encoded protein: CSARPDTENYGYTF. The chain combines TRBV20-1 with TRBJ1-2; D remains unclear. The CDR3 length is 14 residues. The germline V gene has CDR1 DFQATT and CDR2 SNEGSKA (reference sequence). Trimming took 3 bases from V and 2 from J, leaving 13 bases between them.